The 11 T cell receptor beta chains presented below share a single source sample, sequenced in a study of blood T cell repertoires in COVID-19. The table came from immunoSEQ multiplex PCR; TCRdb's copy has only in-frame clones and leaves some out. The sample has about 220,000 clones; 80% are singletons. The sample comprised peripheral blood. These receptors originate from a human donor in a cohort sampled during active COVID-19.

The rearrangement uses TRBV5-1 and TRBJ2-6; 10 bases agree with TRBD2. With 0 bases clipped from V and 4 bases from J, the junction kept 7 bases outside the gene matches. This CDR3 region has 18 residues. CDR1 and CDR2 (germline): SGHRS, YFSETQ. CDR3 coding DNA: TGCGCCAGCAGCTTGGCTAGCGGGAGTCCCGGGGGGGCCAACGTCCTGACTTTC. Its protein is CASSLASGSPGGANVLTF.

The chain recombines TRBV2 with TRBJ1-1, with D hard to call. The CDR3 has 13 amino acids. The ends were cut back, 4 bases at V and 4 bases at J, with 10 bases in the middle. Germline values: CDR1 SNHLY, CDR2 FYNNEI. The CDR3 bases are TGTGCCAGCAGTGTGCGGTTCCGCACTGAAGCTTTCTTT. Translation gives CASSVRFRTEAFF.

The rearrangement uses TRBV18 and TRBJ1-3; D remains unclear. This CDR3 is 14 amino acids long. The V end was cut by 3 bases, the J end by 0 bases, with 6 bases between. The germline gives CDR1 KGHSH, CDR2 LQKENI. In DNA form, the CDR3 reads TGTGCCAGCTCACCGTCTATCTCTGGAAACACCATATATTTT. Its protein product is CASSPSISGNTIYF.

This chain links TRBV11-2 with TRBJ2-7; 7 nucleotides agree with TRBD2. This CDR3 region has 15 residues. The germline gives CDR1 SGHAT, CDR2 FQNNGV. V gave up 3 bases and J gave up 1 base; unmatched junction bases: 6. The CDR3 protein is CASSFLAGVSYEQYF. The CDR3 DNA reads as TGTGCCAGCAGCTTTTTAGCGGGTGTATCCTACGAGCAGTACTTC.

Regarding this clone: It is likely a read error, because the conserved phenylalanine at the end of the CDR3 is missing. The limits of the CDR3 on the DNA are not certain, so only TCRdb's listed CDR3 is given. This chain joins TRBV10-1 and TRBJ2-7; the D call of TRBD1 is as the table states it, not checked on the DNA. The CDR3 has 11 residues if both end residues are counted. The germline V gene has CDR1 WNHNN and CDR2 SYGVQD (reference sequence). This chain's CDR3 is CASSENRTGRK.

The J gene is TRBJ1-4, the V gene TRBV6-4; 10 nucleotides align to TRBD1. Germline values: CDR1 MRHNA, CDR2 SNTAGT. Trimming took 3 bases from V and 8 from J; bases not matched to a gene: 0. This CDR3 has 13 amino acids. The CDR3 DNA sequence: TGTGCCAGCAGTGAGGGACAGGGGGAAAAACTGTTTTTT. Its translation: CASSEGQGEKLFF.

This chain joins TRBV27 and TRBJ2-1, with TRBD2 as a possible D gene (5 bases). With 5 bases removed from V and 7 bases from J, the gap between germline ends came to 15 bases. CDR1 is MNHEY, CDR2 SMNVEV, per germline (reference sequence). The CDR3 is 14 amino acids. CDR3 sequence: CASSEREGRNEQFF. The CDR3 DNA sequence: TGTGCCAGCAGTGAGCGCGAGGGCCGGAATGAGCAGTTCTTC.

J is TRBJ1-1 and V is TRBV7-3; 10 bases fit TRBD1. Trimming took 4 bases from V and 3 from J; bases not matched to a gene: 2. The V gene's germline CDR1 is SGHTA and CDR2 FQGTGA. The CDR3 totals 14 residues. As DNA, the CDR3 is TGTGCCAGCAGCTCAGGACAGGGGGACACTGAAGCTTTCTTT. Translated: CASSSGQGDTEAFF.

The gene calls are TRBV10-3 and TRBJ1-5; TRBD1 agrees at 9 bases. This CDR3 is 14 amino acids long. The V and J ends lost 6 bases and 6 bases, in that order; junction bases with no gene match: 6. Per germline, CDR1 ENHRY and CDR2 SYGVKD. CDR3 DNA sequence: TGTGCCATCAGGGGGACAGGGCAGTTTCAGCCCCAGCATTTT. Its protein product is CAIRGTGQFQPQHF.

The V gene is TRBV11-1, the J gene TRBJ2-7; 13 bases are a match to TRBD2. The CDR3 runs 16 residues. Trimming cost V 5 bases and J 3 bases; bases outside gene matches: 7. CDR1 and CDR2 (germline): SGHAT, FQDESV (reference sequence). For the CDR3, the DNA is TGTGCCAGCAGCCGGACTAGCGGGAGTGTAGGCTACGAGCAGTACTTC. Translation gives CASSRTSGSVGYEQYF.

The chain combines TRBV2 with TRBJ2-7, with unresolved D. This CDR3 is built from 12 residues. Deletions cut 2 bases from V and 6 bases from J, with 8 bases between. Germline V lookup: CDR1 SNHLY, CDR2 FYNNEI. CDR3 region: CASSEQASEQYF. In nucleotides, the CDR3 is TGTGCCAGCAGTGAACAAGCTTCCGAGCAGTACTTC. The whole variable domain, filled in from reference TRBV2 and TRBJ2-7, reads EPEVTQTPSHQVTQMGQEVILRCVPISNHLYFYWYRQILGQKVEFLVSFYNNEISEKSEIFDDQFSVERPDGSNFTLKIRSTKLEDSAMYFCASSEQASEQYFGPGTRLTVT.